This TCR beta chain was obtained from a study of blood T cell repertoires in COVID-19 (dated by TCRdb to about 2020). With regard to the full study: Samples from collaborators originated in the United States, Italy and Spain and spanned both the acute and convalescent phases of COVID-19. The prospective study material was composed of cDNA or gDNA derived from T cells, B-cell-depleted T cells, or PBMCs. Deeply sampled blood TCRbeta repertoires from subjects exposed to, actively infected with, or recovered from COVID-19 were included in the dataset. The repertoires were made available in a free public database intended to serve as a resource for research on the immune response to SARS-CoV-2. The samples were drawn from the first 160 participants of the ongoing ImmuneRACE study and from 1,200 or so subjects provided by 6 global collaborators. Nearly every sample came with metadata listing a de-identified subject ID, COVID-19 status, age in years and sex. HLA class I and class II types, where available, came from metadata supplied by the sample provider rather than from assay-based typing. The paper as a whole reports these results and caveats: How much clinical and demographic metadata was included differed by source and by participant, and the metadata was provided uncurated.

The immunoSEQ Assay, a bias-controlled multiplex PCR, was used to amplify TCRbeta CDR3 regions from genomic DNA. Under the source paper's analysis protocol: Within the assay, amplification of reference gene primers was used to estimate how many nucleated cells each sample contained. Sequence reads were collapsed and filtered to measure the absolute abundance of every unique TCRbeta CDR3 rearrangement. For each sample, productive Simpson clonality was calculated as the square root of Simpson's diversity index over productive rearrangements. In TCRdb, the immuneACCESS table is reduced to in-frame sequences with V and J assigned. These tables do not hold every clone; where another copy was compared, an unresolved V gene accounts for under half, and the others remain unexplained. D and trimming come from the DNA, and the V and J calls and clone size come from that table. The sample table records approximately 200,000 clones; 85% of these occur just once. Jointly, the top ten make up approximately 19% of the sample.

In regard to this clone: The antigen it recognizes is unknown. Within one base of it there is no much larger clone, and no base qualities were kept.

Participants in the prospective study were aged 18 to 89 years, lived in 20 to 25 United States geographic areas, and enrolled through a virtual design. To assign participants to cohorts, the prospective study relied on clinical history that participants themselves reported in a screening survey and a study questionnaire. Recovered participants in ImmuneRACE Cohort 3 were defined as having two consecutive negative NP/OP PCR tests, clearance from a healthcare professional, or resolution of symptoms. Each participant in the prospective study had whole blood, serum and a nasopharyngeal or oropharyngeal swab collected by mobile phlebotomists. Participants in the prospective study had the option to provide additional blood draws and questionnaires over a roughly two-month period. Before DNA extraction, blood samples from the prospective study were shipped at room temperature or frozen. Via the germline V gene, CDR1 is SQVTM and CDR2 ANQGSEA. A distance of 13 bases separates the germline ends of V and J, which lose 4 bases and 6 bases respectively. The CDR3 covers 13 residues, taking in both the cysteine and the phenylalanine. Of the read, only the CDR3 DNA is kept; its 39 bases are in frame from base 1.

The sequenced sample consisted of PBMCs or T cells enriched from blood (not recorded which). The receptor was derived from a man aged 35 to 55 who had recovered from COVID-19. The sequence links TRBV29-1 to TRBJ2-1; the D segment could be TRBD1, given 6 matching bases. The CDR3 region reads CSVVSQGFNEQFF. The bases read TGCAGCGTTGTTTCCCAGGGGTTCAATGAGCAGTTCTTC.